This TCR beta chain was identified in a study of Ad26.COV2.S vaccination and SARS-CoV-2 variants. On the study more broadly: Donor was assigned to the Ad26.COV2.S arm of trial COV1001.

Described treatment: some 19 received Ad26.COV2.S at low or high dose, single or two shots; 5 received placebo; per-sample allocation not given. Sampling happened 63 days after the first vaccine or placebo injection. Vaccination employed an Ad26 vector expressing the Wuhan-strain SARS-CoV-2 spike. The V gene lost 6 bases and the J gene lost 4 bases, with 9 bases spanning the gap. The CDR3 loop spans 13 amino acids. Findings and caveats of the study: Analytic work on TCR breadth and depth might have understated the full extent of total T cell responses. Recipients of vaccine and of placebo showed similar breadth of their non-spike TCR repertoires.

In this sample, this clone turned up once. Its antigen is as yet unknown. The table came from immunoSEQ multiplex PCR; TCRdb's copy has only in-frame clones and leaves some out. The profile shows roughly 700,000 clones, roughly 90% of them singletons. The sequencing used peripheral blood, collected in a trial of Ad26.COV2.S vaccine versus placebo. The gene calls are TRBV12-3 or TRBV12-4 and TRBJ1-4; D not certain. This clonotype was obtained from a person between 18 and 60 years old who received the Ad26.COV2.S COVID-19 vaccine or a placebo. The CDR3 here is CASSSGINEKLFF. The CDR3 nucleotides read TGTGCCAGCAGCTCCGGGATTAATGAAAAACTGTTTTTT.